Sequencing of this T cell receptor beta chain was carried out in a study of technical replicates of blood from a few donors. V dropped 2 bases and J dropped 9; count of bases not matched to a gene: 7. Germline CDR1 reads GTSNPN; CDR2 reads SVGIG (reference sequence). This CDR3 region has 13 residues. Data came from immunoSEQ multiplex PCR; TCRdb stores just in-frame clones and leaves some out. This table holds about 16,000 clones, about 89% found once. The origin of this receptor is a human donor in good health. This sequence joins TRBV30 and TRBJ2-1, with 7 bases lining up with TRBD2. Specimen: PBMCs. CDR3: CAWSTSAMGEQFF. The CDR3 nucleotides are TGTGCCTGGAGTACTAGCGCCATGGGTGAGCAGTTCTTC.